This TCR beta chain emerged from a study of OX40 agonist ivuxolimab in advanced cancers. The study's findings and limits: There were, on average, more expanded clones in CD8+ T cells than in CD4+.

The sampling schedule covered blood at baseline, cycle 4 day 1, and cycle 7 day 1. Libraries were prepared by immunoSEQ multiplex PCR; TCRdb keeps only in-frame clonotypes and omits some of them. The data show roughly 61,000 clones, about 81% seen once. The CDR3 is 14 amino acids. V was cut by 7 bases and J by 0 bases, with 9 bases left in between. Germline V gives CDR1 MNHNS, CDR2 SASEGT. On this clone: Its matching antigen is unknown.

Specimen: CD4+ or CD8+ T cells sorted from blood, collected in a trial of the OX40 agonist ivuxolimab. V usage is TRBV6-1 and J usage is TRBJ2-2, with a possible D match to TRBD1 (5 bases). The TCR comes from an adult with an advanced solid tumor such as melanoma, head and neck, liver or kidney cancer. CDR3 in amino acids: CASNGASNTGELFF. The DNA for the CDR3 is TGTGCCAGCAATGGGGCCTCGAACACCGGGGAGCTGTTTTTT.